The 29 T cell receptor beta chains given below trace back to one sample, sequenced in a study of response to subunit inactivated influenza vaccine. One entry per CDR3 protein, called by TCRdb with MiXCR from the RT-PCR reads. The sample records hundreds of thousands of distinct CDR3 sequences, 10% to 15% being singletons. Sequenced material: PBMCs from blood, taken roughly 47 days after vaccination. These receptors were taken from a man aged 50 or older who received an inactivated influenza vaccine.

The chain carries TRBV10-3 and TRBJ1-4; D may be TRBD1 (5 bases). CDR3 length: 13 residues. Germline V CDR1 and CDR2: ENHRY, SYGVKD. Trimming removed 7 bases at V and 4 bases at J, with 10 bases between. CDR3 coding DNA: TGTGCCATCACTGACAGCCTTAATGAAAAACTGTTTTTT. Translation gives CAITDSLNEKLFF.

This clonotype came up a few times. V and J are TRBV12-3 or TRBV12-4 and TRBJ2-1; TRBD2 agrees at 7 bases. This CDR3 is built from 15 residues. V lost 6 bases and J lost 7; bases outside the gene matches: 12. The CDR3 coding sequence is TGTGCCAGCAGCTCAAGCGGGGTGGTGGGTAATGAGCAGTTCTTC. This encodes CASSSSGVVGNEQFF.

This clonotype showed up many times. The chain links TRBV20-1 to TRBJ1-1; D unresolved. The CDR3 consists of 12 residues. V lost 0 bases to trimming and J lost 7 bases, with 9 bases between them. Germline CDR1 reads DFQATT; CDR2 reads SNEGSKA (reference sequence). CDR3 region: CSARDNTNEAFF. The CDR3 DNA follows: TGCAGTGCTAGAGACAACACTAATGAAGCTTTCTTT.

The chain has TRBV10-3 and TRBJ2-3; the D gene is possibly TRBD2 (6 bases). Germline loops: CDR1 ENHRY, CDR2 SYGVKD. Trimming stripped 8 bases from V and 2 bases from J, with 8 bases between. This CDR3 has 12 residues. DNA of the CDR3: TGTGCCATCGGGGGGACCACAGATACGCAGTATTTT. Its protein product is CAIGGTTDTQYF.

The J gene is TRBJ2-3, the V gene TRBV9, with TRBD2 matching 7 bases. Trimming at V came to 4 bases and at J to 0 bases, leaving 8 bases not matched to a gene. The CDR3 length is 16 residues. Germline V lookup: CDR1 SGDLS, CDR2 YYNGEE. The CDR3 protein is CASSPGDYASTDTQYF. The CDR3 region has the DNA TGTGCCAGCAGCCCCGGGGACTATGCTAGCACAGATACGCAGTATTTT.

The chain has TRBV4-3 and TRBJ2-2; 10 bases align to TRBD1. Germline loops: CDR1 LGHNA, CDR2 YSLEER. The CDR3 totals 18 residues. The V segment lost 4 bases and the J segment 0 bases; nucleotides outside the gene matches: 8. The DNA for the CDR3 is TGCGCCAGCAGCCTAAGACAGGGGGCGAACGCGAACACCGGGGAGCTGTTTTTT. It specifies CASSLRQGANANTGELFF.

This clonotype occurred a few times. CDR3 DNA sequence: TGTGCCAGCAGTTACCTAACAGGGGGCGGGTCAGCTTTCTTT. It specifies CASSYLTGGGSAFF. V usage is TRBV6-5 and J usage is TRBJ1-1, with 9 bases that match TRBD1. Germline V gene lookup returns CDR1 MNHEY and CDR2 SVGAGI. CDR3 length: 14 amino acids. V lost 2 bases, J lost 10 bases, and 8 bases stayed unmatched.

This clonotype was seen more than once but under ten times. The chain employs TRBV9 and TRBJ1-2; maybe TRBD1 (5 bases). Germline V lookup: CDR1 SGDLS, CDR2 YYNGEE. With 0 bases removed from V and 4 bases from J, the gap between germline ends came to 13 bases. The CDR3 length is 15 residues. The CDR3 bases are TGTGCCAGCAGCGTAGCTGCGGGGGGGAGCTATGGCTACACCTTC. It yields the protein CASSVAAGGSYGYTF.

The rearrangement links TRBV6-1 to TRBJ2-4, with D uncertain. Germline values: CDR1 MNHNS, CDR2 SASEGT. This CDR3 contains 15 residues. Trimming removed 3 bases at V and 0 bases at J, with 9 bases between. The CDR3 sequence: CASSEGKRAKNIQYF. DNA for the CDR3: TGTGCCAGCAGTGAGGGCAAGCGAGCCAAAAACATTCAGTACTTC.

This clonotype was seen many times. The chain joins TRBV11-2 to TRBJ2-7; perhaps D is TRBD1 or TRBD2 (5 bases each). The CDR3 extends over 14 amino acids. The germline V gene encodes CDR1 SGHAT and CDR2 FQNNGV. V lost 5 bases to trimming and J lost 5 bases, with 16 bases between them. CDR3 sequence reads: CASSLYPGRDEQYF. The CDR3 DNA reads as TGTGCCAGCAGCCTCTATCCGGGACGAGACGAGCAGTACTTC.

This clonotype turned up a few times. The chain uses TRBV18 and TRBJ2-7; TRBD1 aligns across 9 bases. Trimming at V came to 4 bases and at J to 12 bases, leaving 4 bases not matched to a gene. Germline V gene lookup returns CDR1 KGHSH and CDR2 LQKENI. This CDR3 has 11 amino acids. The CDR3 loop is CASSLGQGTYF. CDR3 nucleotide sequence: TGTGCCAGCTCACTGGGACAGGGAACGTACTTC.

This CDR3 reads CASSYSAGRGTEAFF. The CDR3 DNA is TGTGCCAGCAGCTACTCAGCGGGGCGAGGCACTGAAGCTTTCTTT. The chain joins TRBV7-2 to TRBJ1-1; D is perhaps TRBD1 (5 bases). Per germline, CDR1 SGHTA and CDR2 FQGNSA. The germline V and J ends were trimmed by 4 bases and 4 bases, with 16 bases remaining between them. The CDR3 consists of 15 residues. Combining the CDR3 with reference TRBV7-2 and TRBJ1-1 gives the whole variable domain GAGVSQSPSNKVTEKGKDVELRCDPISGHTALYWYRQSLGQGLEFLIYFQGNSAPDKSGLPSDRFSAERTGGSVSTLTIQRTQQEDSAVYLCASSYSAGRGTEAFFGQGTRLTVV.

This clonotype has more than one count but fewer than ten. The rearrangement links TRBV6-5 to TRBJ2-1; 8 bases align to TRBD2. Germline V gene lookup returns CDR1 MNHEY and CDR2 SVGAGI. V lost 2 bases, J lost 9 bases, and 18 bases stayed unmatched. This CDR3 region has 18 residues. This CDR3 reads CASSYRTPGLAGMGEQFF. In DNA, the CDR3 is TGTGCCAGCAGTTACAGGACCCCCGGATTAGCGGGAATGGGTGAGCAGTTCTTC.

The chain combines TRBV7-6 with TRBJ2-5, with D possibly being TRBD1 or TRBD2 (5 bases each). CDR1 SGHVS and CDR2 FNYEAQ come from the germline V gene. V was shortened by 0 bases and J by 5 bases, with 13 bases between the two germline ends. CDR3 size: 15 residues. In nucleotides, the CDR3 is TGTGCCAGCAGCTTAGCGCTGGGGGAGTGGGAGACCCAGTACTTC. This encodes CASSLALGEWETQYF.

This clonotype was counted at least ten times. V usage is TRBV20-1 and J usage is TRBJ2-1, with D possibly called TRBD1 or TRBD2 (6 bases each). The CDR3 covers 14 residues. V was shortened by 5 bases and J by 8 bases, with 19 bases between the two germline ends. Germline CDR1 DFQATT, CDR2 SNEGSKA (reference sequence). CDR3 coding DNA: TGCAGTGCTCCACTAGGGGGGTTTGTAGATGAGCAGTTCTTC. Its translation: CSAPLGGFVDEQFF.

This clonotype was observed a few times. The chain links TRBV12-3 or TRBV12-4 to TRBJ2-1, with 8 positions matching TRBD2. This CDR3 is built from 18 residues. V was clipped by 11 bases and J by 6 bases; unmatched bases: 24. The CDR3 DNA reads as TGTGCCTTCTGTTTGCCTTTCGGGGAGCGGGGGATTACCAATGAGCAGTTCTTC. It is translated as CAFCLPFGERGITNEQFF.

This chain connects TRBV18 to TRBJ2-3; D uncertain. This CDR3 comprises 15 residues. Germline assignment: CDR1 KGHSH and CDR2 LQKENI. V shed 0 bases and J shed 4 bases, with 11 bases lying between them. The CDR3 nucleotides read TGTGCCAGCTCACCACCAGGGTACCCGGCAGATACGCAGTATTTT. Translating gives CASSPPGYPADTQYF.

A few counts support this clonotype. This chain joins TRBV7-6 and TRBJ2-5; D remains ambiguous. This CDR3 contains 13 residues. Germline assignment: CDR1 SGHVS and CDR2 FNYEAQ. Between the trimmed V and J ends, which lost 5 bases and 4 bases, there was a span of 11 bases. For the CDR3, the DNA is TGTGCCAGCAGCCCCCAGGTTGTAGAGACCCAGTACTTC. As protein: CASSPQVVETQYF.

The V and J genes are TRBV4-1 and TRBJ1-2; 7 bases line up with TRBD1. Germline trimming cut 2 bases from V and 7 bases from J; bases unmatched to any gene: 10. CDR3 length: 15 amino acids. Per the germline V gene, CDR1 is MGHRA and CDR2 is YSYEKL. CDR3 amino acids: CASSQQQGQIFGYTF. The CDR3 DNA reads as TGCGCCAGCAGCCAACAACAGGGACAGATCTTTGGCTACACCTTC.

The gene calls are TRBV14 and TRBJ2-1; TRBD2 matches at 9 bases. With 1 base clipped from V and 4 bases from J, the junction kept 5 bases outside the gene matches. Germline V gene data show CDR1 as SGHDN and CDR2 as FVKESK. The length of the CDR3 is 16 residues. CDR3 amino acids: CASSQGSGRPYNEQFF. The CDR3 bases are TGTGCCAGCAGCCAAGGGAGCGGGAGGCCTTACAATGAGCAGTTCTTC.

The chain has TRBV20-1 and TRBJ2-5; a possible D gene is TRBD1 (5 bases). The CDR3 has 19 amino acids. Germline V lookup: CDR1 DFQATT, CDR2 SNEGSKA (reference sequence). Trimming removed 1 base at V and 2 bases at J, with 26 bases between. CDR3 loop: CSARGQGAVRNLLQETQYF. CDR3 coding DNA: TGCAGTGCTAGAGGACAAGGGGCTGTAAGGAACCTGCTACAAGAGACCCAGTACTTC.

The rearrangement uses TRBV5-8 and TRBJ1-1; tentatively, D is TRBD1 (5 bases). V was shortened by 7 bases and J by 3 bases, with 16 bases between the two germline ends. Germline V lookup: CDR1 SGHTS, CDR2 YDEGEE. CDR3 length: 14 residues. This chain's CDR3 is CASRDQGGYTEAFF. CDR3 nucleotides: TGTGCCAGCCGGGACCAGGGAGGGTACACTGAAGCTTTCTTT.

This CDR3 is CASSQEAGLGNIQYF. In nucleotides, the CDR3 is TGCGCCAGCAGCCAAGAGGCGGGACTAGGAAACATTCAGTACTTC. The chain is built from TRBV4-3 and TRBJ2-4; 8 nucleotides line up with TRBD2. This CDR3 region has 15 residues. Germline CDR1 is LGHNA and CDR2 is YSLEER. After removal of 0 bases from V and 6 bases from J, the junction contained 4 bases not matched to a gene.

This clonotype was counted a few times. This chain links TRBV5-6 with TRBJ2-5, with 13 bases matching TRBD2. Losses at the gene ends were 4 bases for V and 4 bases for J; bases not matched to a gene: 7. The germline CDR1 and CDR2 sequences are SGHDT and YYEEEE. This CDR3 spans 16 amino acids. The CDR3 sequence is CASSGQLAGGVETQYF. The CDR3 DNA is TGTGCCAGCAGCGGTCAACTAGCGGGAGGGGTAGAGACCCAGTACTTC.

This clonotype was seen only a few times. The chain combines TRBV12-3 or TRBV12-4 with TRBJ2-1; 10 nucleotides match TRBD2. Germline trimming cut 8 bases from V and 7 bases from J; bases unmatched to any gene: 8. The CDR3 has 14 residues. CDR3 residues: CASQRTSGENEQFF. The CDR3 DNA is TGTGCCAGCCAGAGGACTAGCGGAGAAAATGAGCAGTTCTTC.

In this sample, this clonotype turned up many times. The gene calls are TRBV6-5 and TRBJ2-1, with D unresolved. There are 12 residues in the CDR3. The V and J ends lost 6 bases and 5 bases respectively, with 8 bases between them. The germline CDR1 and CDR2 sequences are MNHEY and SVGAGI. The CDR3 loop reads CASSRRDNEQFF. DNA for the CDR3: TGTGCCAGCAGCCGGAGAGACAATGAGCAGTTCTTC.

This clonotype is a singleton in its sample. This chain links TRBV6-2 or TRBV6-3 with TRBJ2-4, with D perhaps matching TRBD2 (6 bases). Germline values: CDR1 MNHEY, CDR2 SVGEGT. V lost 4 bases to trimming and J lost 8 bases, with 12 bases between them. The CDR3 consists of 13 residues. Written as DNA, the CDR3 is TGTGCCAGCAGTTCTCCACTAGCCTACATTCAGTACTTC. Translation: CASSSPLAYIQYF.

The chain links TRBV28 to TRBJ1-2, with D maybe TRBD1 (5 bases). V was shortened by 9 bases and J by 2 bases, with 16 bases between the two germline ends. This CDR3 comprises 14 residues. The germline V gene encodes CDR1 MDHEN and CDR2 SYDVKM. The CDR3 is CASAPGPINYGYTF. The CDR3 DNA follows: TGTGCCAGTGCCCCGGGACCGATCAACTATGGCTACACCTTC.

This sequence joins TRBV4-1 and TRBJ1-1, with unresolved D. The germline gives CDR1 MGHRA, CDR2 YSYEKL. This CDR3 has 15 residues. V lost 2 bases and J lost 1, with 11 bases in between. CDR3 sequence: CASSQNLARNTEAFF. In nucleotides, the CDR3 is TGCGCCAGCAGCCAAAACCTCGCCCGGAACACTGAAGCTTTCTTT.